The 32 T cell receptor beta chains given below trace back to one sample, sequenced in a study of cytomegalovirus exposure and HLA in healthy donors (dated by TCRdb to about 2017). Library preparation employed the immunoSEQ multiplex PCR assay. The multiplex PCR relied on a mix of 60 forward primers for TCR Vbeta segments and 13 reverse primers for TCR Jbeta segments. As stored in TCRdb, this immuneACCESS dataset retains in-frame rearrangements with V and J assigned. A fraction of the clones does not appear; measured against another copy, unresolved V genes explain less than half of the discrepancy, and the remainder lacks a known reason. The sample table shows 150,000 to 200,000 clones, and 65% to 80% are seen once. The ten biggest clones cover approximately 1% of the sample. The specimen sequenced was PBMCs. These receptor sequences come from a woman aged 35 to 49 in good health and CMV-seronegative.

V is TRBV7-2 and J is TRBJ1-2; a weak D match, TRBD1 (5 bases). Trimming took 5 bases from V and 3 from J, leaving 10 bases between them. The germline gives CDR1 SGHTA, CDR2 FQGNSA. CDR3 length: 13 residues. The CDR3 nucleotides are TGTGCCAGCAGCGTGGACATGGACTATGGCTACACCTTC. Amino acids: CASSVDMDYGYTF.

CDR3 amino acids: CSVIPGGGSIQYF. CDR3 DNA sequence: TGCAGCGTTATCCCCGGGGGAGGGAGCATTCAGTACTTC. The chain recombines TRBV29-1 with TRBJ2-4; 7 bases are a match to TRBD2. Trimming cost V 5 bases and J 9 bases; bases outside gene matches: 10. Germline V gene lookup returns CDR1 SQVTM and CDR2 ANQGSEA. The CDR3 spans 13 residues.

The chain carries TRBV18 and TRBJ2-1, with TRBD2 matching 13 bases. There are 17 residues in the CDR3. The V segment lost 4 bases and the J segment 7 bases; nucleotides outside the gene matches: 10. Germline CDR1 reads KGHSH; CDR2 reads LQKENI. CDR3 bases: TGTGCCAGCTCACAAATCCTTGGACTAGCGGGAGATAATGAGCAGTTCTTC. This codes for CASSQILGLAGDNEQFF.

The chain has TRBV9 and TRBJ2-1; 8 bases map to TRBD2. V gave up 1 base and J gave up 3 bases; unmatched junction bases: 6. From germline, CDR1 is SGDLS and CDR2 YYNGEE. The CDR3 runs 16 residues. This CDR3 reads CASSVLGGLDYNEQFF. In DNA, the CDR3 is TGTGCCAGCAGCGTACTCGGGGGACTAGACTACAATGAGCAGTTCTTC.

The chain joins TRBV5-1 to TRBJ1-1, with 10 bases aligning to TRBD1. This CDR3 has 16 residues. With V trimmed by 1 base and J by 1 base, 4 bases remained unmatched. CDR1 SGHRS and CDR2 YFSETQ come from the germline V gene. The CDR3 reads CASSLRQGAGNTEAFF. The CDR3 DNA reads TGCGCCAGCAGCTTGCGACAGGGGGCTGGGAACACTGAAGCTTTCTTT.

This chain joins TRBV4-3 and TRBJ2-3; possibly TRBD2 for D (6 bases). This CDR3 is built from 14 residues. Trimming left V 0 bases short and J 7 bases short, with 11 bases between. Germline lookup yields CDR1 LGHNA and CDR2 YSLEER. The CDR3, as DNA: TGCGCCAGCAGCCAAGACGGGAGACTGAATACGCAGTATTTT. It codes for CASSQDGRLNTQYF.

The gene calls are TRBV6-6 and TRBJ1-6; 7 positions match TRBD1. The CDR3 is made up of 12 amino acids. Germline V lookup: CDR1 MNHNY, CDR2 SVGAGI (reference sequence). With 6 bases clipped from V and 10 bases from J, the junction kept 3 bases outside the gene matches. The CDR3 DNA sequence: TGTGCCAGCAGGCGACAGGGATCACCCCTCCACTTT. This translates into CASRRQGSPLHF.

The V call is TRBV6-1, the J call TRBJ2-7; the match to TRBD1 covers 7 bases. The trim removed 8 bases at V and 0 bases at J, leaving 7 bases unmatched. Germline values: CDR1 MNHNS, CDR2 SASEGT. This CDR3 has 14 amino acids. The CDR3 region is CASLYGTVSYEQYF. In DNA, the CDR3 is TGTGCCAGCTTATATGGGACAGTCTCCTACGAGCAGTACTTC.

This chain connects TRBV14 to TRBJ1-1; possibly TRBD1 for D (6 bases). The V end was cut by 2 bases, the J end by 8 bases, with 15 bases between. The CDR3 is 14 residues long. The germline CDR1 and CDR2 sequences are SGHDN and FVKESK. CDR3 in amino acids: CASSQQTGLGEAFF. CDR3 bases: TGTGCCAGCAGCCAACAGACAGGTTTGGGGGAAGCTTTCTTT. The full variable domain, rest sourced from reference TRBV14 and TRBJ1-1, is EAGVTQFPSHSVIEKGQTVTLRCDPISGHDNLYWYRRVMGKEIKFLLHFVKESKQDESGMPNNRFLAERTGGTYSTLKVQPAELEDSGVYFCASSQQTGLGEAFFGQGTRLTVV.

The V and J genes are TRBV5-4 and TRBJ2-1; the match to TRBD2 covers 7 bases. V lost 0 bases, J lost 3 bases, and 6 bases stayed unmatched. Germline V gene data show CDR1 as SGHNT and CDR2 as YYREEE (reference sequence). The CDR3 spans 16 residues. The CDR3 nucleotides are TGTGCCAGCAGCTTGGCCGGAGCTAGCGGCTACAATGAGCAGTTCTTC. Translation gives CASSLAGASGYNEQFF.

The CDR3 sequence is CASSESGGKETQYF. DNA of the CDR3: TGTGCCAGCAGTGAATCTGGGGGGAAAGAGACCCAGTACTTC. The chain joins TRBV2 to TRBJ2-5, with a tentative D call TRBD2 (6 bases). V was cut by 2 bases and J by 3 bases, with 10 bases left in between. CDR3 length equals 14 residues. The V gene's germline CDR1 is SNHLY and CDR2 FYNNEI. The full variable domain, its missing parts supplied by reference TRBV2 and TRBJ2-5, is EPEVTQTPSHQVTQMGQEVILRCVPISNHLYFYWYRQILGQKVEFLVSFYNNEISEKSEIFDDQFSVERPDGSNFTLKIRSTKLEDSAMYFCASSESGGKETQYFGPGTRLLVL.

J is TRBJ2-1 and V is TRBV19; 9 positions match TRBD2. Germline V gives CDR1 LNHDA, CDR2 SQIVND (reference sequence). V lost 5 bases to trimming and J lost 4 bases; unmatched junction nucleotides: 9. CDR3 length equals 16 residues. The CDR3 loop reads CASSPGGRAIYNEQFF. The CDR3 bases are TGTGCCAGTAGTCCAGGCGGGAGGGCGATATACAATGAGCAGTTCTTC.

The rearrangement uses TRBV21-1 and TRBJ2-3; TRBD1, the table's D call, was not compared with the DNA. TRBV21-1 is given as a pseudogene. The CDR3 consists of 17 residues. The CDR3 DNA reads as TGTGCCAGCAGCAAAGGGGGGGACAGGGGGAGCACAGATACGCAGTATTTT. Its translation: CASSKGGDRGSTDTQYF.

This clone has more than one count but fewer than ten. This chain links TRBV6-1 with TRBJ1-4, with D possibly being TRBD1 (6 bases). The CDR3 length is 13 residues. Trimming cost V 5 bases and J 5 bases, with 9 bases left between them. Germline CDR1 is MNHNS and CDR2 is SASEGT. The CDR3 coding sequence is TGTGCCAGCAGTTGGACAGAGAATGAAAAACTGTTTTTT. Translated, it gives CASSWTENEKLFF.

The CDR3 DNA sequence: TGTGCCACCAGCCTCCGACAGGGCTACAATGAGCAGTTCTTC. As protein: CATSLRQGYNEQFF. The V and J genes are TRBV15 and TRBJ2-1, with TRBD1 matching over 7 bases. Germline CDR1 is LNHNV and CDR2 is YYDKDF (reference sequence). The CDR3 sequence is 14 residues long. The V segment lost 5 bases and the J segment 3 bases; nucleotides outside the gene matches: 4.

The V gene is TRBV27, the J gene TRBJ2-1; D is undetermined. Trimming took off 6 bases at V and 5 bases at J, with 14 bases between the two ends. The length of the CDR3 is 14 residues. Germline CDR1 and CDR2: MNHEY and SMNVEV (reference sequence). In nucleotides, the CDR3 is TGTGCCAGCAGCTATTACTCAGGCCACAATGAGCAGTTCTTC. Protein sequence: CASSYYSGHNEQFF.

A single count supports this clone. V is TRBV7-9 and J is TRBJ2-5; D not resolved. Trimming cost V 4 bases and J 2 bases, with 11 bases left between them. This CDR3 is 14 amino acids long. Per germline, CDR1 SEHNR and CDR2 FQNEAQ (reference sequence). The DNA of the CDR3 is TGTGCCAGCAGCTACCACAACGGGCAAGAGACCCAGTACTTC. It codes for CASSYHNGQETQYF.

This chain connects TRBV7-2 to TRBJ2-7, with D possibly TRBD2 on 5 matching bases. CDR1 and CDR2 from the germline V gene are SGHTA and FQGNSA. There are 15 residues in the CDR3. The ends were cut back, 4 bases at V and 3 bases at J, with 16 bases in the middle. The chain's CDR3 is CASSSGRAGIYEQYV. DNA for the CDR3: TGTGCCAGCAGCTCGGGCCGGGCGGGCATCTACGAGCAGTACGTC.

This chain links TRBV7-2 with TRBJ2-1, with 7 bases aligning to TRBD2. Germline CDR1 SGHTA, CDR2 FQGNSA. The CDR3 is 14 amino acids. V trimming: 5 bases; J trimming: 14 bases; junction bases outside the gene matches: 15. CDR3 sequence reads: CASSLQMAGEGKFF. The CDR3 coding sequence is TGTGCCAGCAGCCTCCAAATGGCGGGGGAGGGCAAGTTCTTC.

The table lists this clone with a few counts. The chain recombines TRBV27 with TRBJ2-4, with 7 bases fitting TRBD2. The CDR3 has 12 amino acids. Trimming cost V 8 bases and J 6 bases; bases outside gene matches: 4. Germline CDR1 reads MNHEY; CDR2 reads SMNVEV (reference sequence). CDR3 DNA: TGTGCCAGCGGGGGGGTTGGAAACATTCAGTACTTC. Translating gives CASGGVGNIQYF.

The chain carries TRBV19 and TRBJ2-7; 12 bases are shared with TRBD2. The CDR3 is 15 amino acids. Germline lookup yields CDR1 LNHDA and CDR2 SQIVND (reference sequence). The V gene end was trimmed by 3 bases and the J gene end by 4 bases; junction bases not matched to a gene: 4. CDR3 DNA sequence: TGTGCCAGTAGTATTCGGGGACTAGCGGGTTACGAGCAGTACTTC. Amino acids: CASSIRGLAGYEQYF.

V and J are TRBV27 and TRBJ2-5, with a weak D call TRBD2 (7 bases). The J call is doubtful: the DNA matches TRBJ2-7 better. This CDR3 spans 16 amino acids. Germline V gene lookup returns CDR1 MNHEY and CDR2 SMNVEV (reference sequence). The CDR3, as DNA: TGTGCCAGCAGTTTAGGTCGGGGGGCGTGGACCTACGAGCAGTACTTC. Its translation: CASSLGRGAWTYEQYF.

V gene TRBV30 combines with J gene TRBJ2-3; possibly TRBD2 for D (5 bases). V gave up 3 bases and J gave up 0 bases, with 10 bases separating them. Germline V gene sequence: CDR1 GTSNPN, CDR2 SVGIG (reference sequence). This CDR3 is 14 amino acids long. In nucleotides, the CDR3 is TGTGCCTGGAGATTAGCGCTGAGCACAGATACGCAGTATTTT. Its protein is CAWRLALSTDTQYF.

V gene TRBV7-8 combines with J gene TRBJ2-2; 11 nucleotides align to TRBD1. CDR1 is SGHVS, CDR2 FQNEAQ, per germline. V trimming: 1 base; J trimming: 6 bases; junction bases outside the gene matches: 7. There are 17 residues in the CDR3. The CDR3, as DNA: TGTGCCAGCAGCTTAGTGCGTGGACAGGGGGCGTCCGGGGAGCTGTTTTTT. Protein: CASSLVRGQGASGELFF.

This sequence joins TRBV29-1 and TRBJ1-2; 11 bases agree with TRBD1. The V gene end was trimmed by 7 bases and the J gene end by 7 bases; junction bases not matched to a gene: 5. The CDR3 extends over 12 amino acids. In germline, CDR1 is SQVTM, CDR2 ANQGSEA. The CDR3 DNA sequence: TGCAGCGCGGACAGGGGGCTGGGTGGCTACACCTTC. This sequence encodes CSADRGLGGYTF.

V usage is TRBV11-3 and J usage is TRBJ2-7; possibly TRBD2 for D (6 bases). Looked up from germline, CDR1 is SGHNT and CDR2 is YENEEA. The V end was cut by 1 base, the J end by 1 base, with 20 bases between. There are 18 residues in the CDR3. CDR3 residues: CASSLALPDGRGSYEQYF. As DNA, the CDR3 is TGTGCCAGCAGCTTAGCCCTGCCAGACGGGAGAGGTTCCTACGAGCAGTACTTC.

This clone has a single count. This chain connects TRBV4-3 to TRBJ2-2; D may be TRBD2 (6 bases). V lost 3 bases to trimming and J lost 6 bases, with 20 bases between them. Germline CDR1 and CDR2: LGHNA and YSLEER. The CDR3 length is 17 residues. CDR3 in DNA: TGCGCCAGCAGCCACCTGACGGGGCCAGGAGGGGCCGGGGAGCTGTTTTTT. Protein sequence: CASSHLTGPGGAGELFF.

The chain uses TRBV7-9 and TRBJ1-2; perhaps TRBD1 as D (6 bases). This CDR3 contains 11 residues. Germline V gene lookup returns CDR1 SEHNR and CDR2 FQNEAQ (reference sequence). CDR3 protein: CASGTNYGYTF. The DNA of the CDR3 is TGTGCTTCCGGGACAAACTATGGCTACACCTTC.

This CDR3 is CASSSPSGSGETQYF. For the CDR3, the DNA is TGTGCCAGCAGCTCCCCTAGCGGGAGTGGAGAGACCCAGTACTTC. This sequence joins TRBV5-4 and TRBJ2-5, with 10 bases that match TRBD2. Looked up from germline, CDR1 is SGHNT and CDR2 is YYREEE (reference sequence). J gave up 4 bases and V 3 bases, and 6 bases lay outside the gene matches. The CDR3 consists of 15 residues. Combining the CDR3 with reference TRBV5-4 and TRBJ2-5 gives the whole variable domain ETGVTQSPTHLIKTRGQQVTLRCSSQSGHNTVSWYQQALGQGPQFIFQYYREEENGRGNFPPRFSGLQFPNYSSELNVNALELDDSALYLCASSSPSGSGETQYFGPGTRLLVL.

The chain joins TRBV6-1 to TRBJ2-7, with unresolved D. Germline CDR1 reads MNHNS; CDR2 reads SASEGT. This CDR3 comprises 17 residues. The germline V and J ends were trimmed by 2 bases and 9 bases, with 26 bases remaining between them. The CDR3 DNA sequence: TGTGCCAGCAGTGAATCTAGGTTTGGTACCCTAGTGGCAAGGCAGTACGTC. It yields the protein CASSESRFGTLVARQYV.

This chain's CDR3 is CAWSPSSGRPETQYF. In DNA, the CDR3 is TGTGCCTGGAGTCCGTCTAGCGGGAGGCCAGAGACCCAGTACTTC. The rearrangement links TRBV30 to TRBJ2-5; 11 nucleotides match TRBD2. The junction had 6 bases not matched to a gene; V was cut back by 2 bases and J by 4 bases. CDR1 is GTSNPN and CDR2 is SVGIG in the germline V gene (reference sequence). The CDR3 has 15 residues.

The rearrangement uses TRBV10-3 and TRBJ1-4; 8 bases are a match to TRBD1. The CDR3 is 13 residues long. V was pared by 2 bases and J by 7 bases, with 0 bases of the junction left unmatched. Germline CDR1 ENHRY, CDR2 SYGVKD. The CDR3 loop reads CAISEGQGEKLFF. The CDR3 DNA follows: TGTGCCATCAGTGAGGGACAGGGTGAAAAACTGTTTTTT.